A selection of T cell receptor beta chains follows, all from one sample in a study of blood T cell repertoires in COVID-19. Profiling relied on immunoSEQ multiplex PCR, and the TCRdb table lists in-frame clones only, not all of them. Here the sample spans under 55,000 clones, approximately 85% being singletons. Sequenced: peripheral blood. The source is a human donor in a cohort sampled during active COVID-19. Both conserved end residues are part of each CDR3. The D gene is left open where the match is weak. Clone size is stated in some rows and not others, as once, few, many or a class when expanded.

TGTGCCAGCCTATGGGGAGACTCTGGAAACACCATATATTTT,CASLWGDSGNTIYF,TRBJ1-3,-,-,TRBV6-5
TGTGCCAGCATGATGTCTACTCGCACAGATACGCAGTATTTT,CASMMSTRTDTQYF,TRBJ2-3,-,-,TRBV3-1/TRBV3-2
TGTGCCAGCAGCCGCCTCACTAGCGGGGGGGCCTGGACCGGGGAGCTGTTTTTT,CASSRLTSGGAWTGELFF,TRBJ2-2,TRBD2,-,TRBV7-9
TGTGCCAGCAGCCCTCGAAATCGGGCAGATACGCAGTATTTT,CASSPRNRADTQYF,TRBJ2-3,-,-,TRBV11-2
TGTGCCAGCAGCTCGCCCCGCTTTAGCCCCGGGGAGCTGTTTTTT,CASSSPRFSPGELFF,TRBJ2-2,-,-,TRBV11-2
TGTGCCAGCTCCTCGTCGGGCTACGAGCAGTACTTC,CASSSSGYEQYF,TRBJ2-7,-,-,TRBV2
TGTGCCACCAGCACAGGGAAGGATACGCAGTATTTT,CATSTGKDTQYF,TRBJ2-3,-,few,TRBV15
TGTGCCAGCAGCCACGGGGGGAACACTGAAGCTTTCTTT,CASSHGGNTEAFF,TRBJ1-1,-,-,TRBV7-8
TGTGCCAGTAGTATTTGGGGGGCGAACACCGGGGAGCTGTTTTTT,CASSIWGANTGELFF,TRBJ2-2,-,-,TRBV19
TGTGCCAGCAGGGCAGGGGCTAGCACTGAAGCTTTCTTT,CASRAGASTEAFF,TRBJ1-1,-,few,TRBV6-5
TGTGCCAGCAGCTGGGGAGCTAGCGGGGTCACCGGGGAGCTGTTTTTT,CASSWGASGVTGELFF,TRBJ2-2,TRBD2,-,TRBV5-6
TGTGCCAGCAGCTTAGCGGGCAGGGGATGGCCTGAAGCTTTCTTT,CASSLAGRGWPEAFF,TRBJ1-1,-,-,TRBV7-9
TGCGCCAGCAGCACACAGGGACGGATGAACACTGAAGCTTTCTTT,CASSTQGRMNTEAFF,TRBJ1-1,-,-,TRBV5-1
TGTGCCTGGAGTGCCCTGGGGGGGGGCTCCTACGAGCAGTACTTC,CAWSALGGGSYEQYF,TRBJ2-7,TRBD2,-,TRBV30
TGTGCCAGCAGTGAAAGGCGCCAGGGTGGAAACGAGCAGTACTTC,CASSERRQGGNEQYF,TRBJ2-7,-,-,TRBV6-1
TGTGCCAGCAGCCCTAGCGGGGAACGCTACGAGCAGTACTTC,CASSPSGERYEQYF,TRBJ2-7,TRBD2,-,TRBV4-2